A single T cell receptor beta chain is shown here with its context. Autoimmune disease history or systemic immunosuppression disqualified patients. V gave up 0 bases and J gave up 6 bases, with 9 bases separating them. The CDR3 has 13 residues. Germline CDR1 and CDR2: LGHNA and YSLEER. The table came from immunoSEQ multiplex PCR; TCRdb's copy has only in-frame clones and leaves some out. The sample shows more than 50,000 clones, around 84% of them seen only once. The sample originates from a study of OX40 agonist ivuxolimab in advanced cancers. Study information: Patients were dosed with the agonistic anti-OX40 (CD134) antibody ivuxolimab. Age averaged around 60 years (range roughly 20 to 90), and 80% to 90% were male. Partial responses were seen in three patients, one with hepatocellular carcinoma and two with cutaneous melanoma.

The specimen was CD4+ or CD8+ T cells sorted from blood, collected in a trial of the OX40 agonist ivuxolimab. This receptor was taken from an adult with an advanced solid tumor such as melanoma, head and neck, liver or kidney cancer. This chain connects TRBV4-3 to TRBJ2-7; unclear D gene. The CDR3 DNA reads as TGCGCCAGCAGCCAAGACTCACGGGTCGAGCAGTACTTC. Its protein product is CASSQDSRVEQYF.